This T cell receptor beta chain is drawn from a study of T cell responses to AZD1222 COVID-19 vaccine. Germline-derived CDR1 and CDR2 are SQVTM and ANQGSEA. V was cut by 4 bases and J by 0 bases, with 9 bases left in between. The CDR3 length is 13 residues. Profiling relied on immunoSEQ multiplex PCR, and the TCRdb table lists in-frame clones only, not all of them. The table has approximately 150,000 clones, roughly nine tenths seen once. On this clone: Antigen specificity is unknown.

Overall study results and limits: A reported finding is that nearly half of spike-specific TCRs target unmutated variant regions.

The J gene is TRBJ1-2, the V gene TRBV29-1; D gene ambiguous. The source material was peripheral blood, sampled 28 days after the second dose of the MenACWY control vaccine. The clonotype comes from an adult who received the MenACWY meningococcal vaccine as a control. The CDR3: CSVGRVSNYGYTF. CDR3 DNA: TGCAGCGTTGGCCGGGTTTCTAACTATGGCTACACCTTC.